This passage covers 27 T cell receptor beta chains from one sample sequenced in a study of shared clonotypes between healthy human individuals. Repertoires were generated with immunoSEQ multiplex PCR, while TCRdb's copy carries only in-frame clones and drops some. There are fewer than 2.5 million clones in the sample; 93% occur only once, and approximately 0.37% lies in the top ten. Sequencing input: naive CD4+ T cells from PBMCs. Subset of the sample: CD45RA+ positively selected. These receptors were obtained from a man younger than 30 in good health. Some clones in this sample may be carry-over from other donors' samples.

The gene calls are TRBV11-2 and TRBJ2-4; possible D gene TRBD2, 5 bases. CDR1 is SGHAT, CDR2 FQNNGV, per germline. The CDR3 extends over 13 amino acids. V was trimmed by 6 bases and J by 3 bases, leaving 9 bases between them. CDR3 protein: CASRGSGKNIQYF. The CDR3 coding sequence is TGTGCCAGCAGAGGGAGTGGCAAAAACATTCAGTACTTC.

The chain employs TRBV10-3 and TRBJ2-1; perhaps D is TRBD1 or TRBD2 (5 bases each). With 10 bases removed from V and 1 base from J, the gap between germline ends came to 11 bases. The CDR3 has 13 amino acids. The germline V gene has CDR1 ENHRY and CDR2 SYGVKD. CDR3 bases: TGTGCCACGAGGGGCCCTTCCTACAATGAGCAGTTCTTC. This gives the protein CATRGPSYNEQFF.

The chain is built from TRBV5-3 and TRBJ2-7; D possibly corresponds to TRBD1 (6 bases). TRBV5-3 is known as an ORF, though its function is uncertain. The length of the CDR3 is 16 residues. V was clipped by 3 bases and J by 0 bases, with 16 bases between them. For the CDR3, the DNA is TGTGCCAGAAGCTACGACCACGTACAGGGCTCCTACGAGCAGTACTTC. This gives the protein CARSYDHVQGSYEQYF.

The chain links TRBV19 to TRBJ1-1; no clear D. The V end lost 5 bases, the J end lost 3 bases, and 13 bases lay between the germline ends. Germline CDR1 LNHDA, CDR2 SQIVND (reference sequence). This CDR3 has 14 residues. CDR3 sequence reads: CASSPMGRYTEAFF. CDR3 sequence (DNA): TGTGCCAGTAGTCCCATGGGCCGTTACACTGAAGCTTTCTTT.

Concerning this clone: Additional DNA sequences in this sample encode the identical CDR3. The chain is built from TRBV5-1 and TRBJ2-7; D is perhaps TRBD1 or TRBD2 (5 bases each). Germline V CDR1 and CDR2: SGHRS, YFSETQ. Trimming removed 1 base from V and 3 bases from J, with 8 bases in between. The CDR3 is 13 amino acids. CDR3 nucleotide sequence: TGCGCCAGCAGCTTGTTGAGGGGCTACGAGCAGTACTTC. Amino acids: CASSLLRGYEQYF.

This sequence joins TRBV7-7 and TRBJ2-6; the D is unclear. V lost 5 bases and J lost 2, with 4 bases in between. The CDR3 consists of 13 residues. From germline, CDR1 is SSHAT and CDR2 FNYEAQ (reference sequence). CDR3 loop: CASSPAGANVLTF. CDR3 nucleotides: TGTGCCAGCAGCCCAGCTGGGGCCAACGTCCTGACTTTC. Based on the CDR3 plus reference TRBV7-7 and TRBJ2-6, the full variable domain is GAGVSQSPRYKVTKRGQDVTLRCDPISSHATLYWYQQALGQGPEFLTYFNYEAQPDKSGLPSDRFSAERPEGSISTLTIQRTEQRDSAMYRCASSPAGANVLTFGAGSRLTVL.

The chain is built from TRBV18 and TRBJ1-6; 7 positions match TRBD1. Trimming took 2 bases from V and 7 from J; bases not matched to a gene: 8. The length of the CDR3 is 16 residues. CDR1 and CDR2 (germline): KGHSH, LQKENI. The CDR3 protein is CASSPNHRGDNSPLHF. In DNA, the CDR3 is TGTGCCAGCTCACCAAATCACAGGGGCGACAATTCACCCCTCCACTTT.

This clone was found once. The V and J genes are TRBV6-1 and TRBJ2-5, with D perhaps TRBD1 (6 bases). Trimming took 8 bases from V and 12 from J, leaving 13 bases between them. In germline, CDR1 is MNHNS, CDR2 SASEGT. This CDR3 region has 10 residues. CDR3 in DNA: TGTGCCAGCGGCCTCGAGGGGGAGTACTTC. Translating gives CASGLEGEYF.

The V gene is TRBV28, the J gene TRBJ1-2; tentative D call: TRBD1 (6 bases). CDR3 length equals 13 residues. V lost 10 bases, J lost 2 bases, and 14 bases lay in between. Germline V lookup: CDR1 MDHEN, CDR2 SYDVKM. CDR3 coding DNA: TGTGCCACCCTTCAAGGGGGGAACTATGGCTACACCTTC. This encodes CATLQGGNYGYTF.

The chain couples TRBV15 to TRBJ1-4, with a possible D match to TRBD1 (5 bases). The CDR3 runs to 13 residues. In germline, CDR1 is LNHNV, CDR2 YYDKDF (reference sequence). Trimming shortened V by 0 bases and J by 10 bases, and 9 bases separated the two germline ends. CDR3 loop: CATSRDQGAKLFF. DNA for the CDR3: TGTGCCACCAGCAGAGACCAAGGGGCAAAACTGTTTTTT.

The chain has TRBV11-2 and TRBJ1-2; tentative D call: TRBD1 (5 bases). The CDR3 extends over 16 amino acids. CDR1 SGHAT and CDR2 FQNNGV come from the germline V gene. The ends were cut back, 1 base at V and 3 bases at J, with 15 bases in the middle. The CDR3 loop is CASSLVGASGDYGYTF. The CDR3 DNA reads as TGTGCCAGCAGCTTAGTCGGGGCCAGCGGAGACTATGGCTACACCTTC.

The CDR3 DNA follows: TGTGCCAGCAGCTTCGGGGCTGCGGGGGGGTCTGGGGCCAACGTCCTGACTTTC. The encoded protein is CASSFGAAGGSGANVLTF. The rearrangement joins TRBV5-4 to TRBJ2-6, with TRBD2 matching over 9 bases. V trimming: 2 bases; J trimming: 1 base; junction bases outside the gene matches: 7. The CDR3 covers 18 residues. Germline values: CDR1 SGHNT, CDR2 YYREEE (reference sequence). The complete variable domain, with remaining parts taken from reference TRBV5-4 and TRBJ2-6, reads ETGVTQSPTHLIKTRGQQVTLRCSSQSGHNTVSWYQQALGQGPQFIFQYYREEENGRGNFPPRFSGLQFPNYSSELNVNALELDDSALYLCASSFGAAGGSGANVLTFGAGSRLTVL.

This clone was observed a single time. The gene calls are TRBV28 and TRBJ2-2; TRBD1 is a possible D gene (6 bases). Looked up from germline, CDR1 is MDHEN and CDR2 is SYDVKM. This CDR3 region has 14 residues. V was pared by 8 bases and J by 0 bases, with 10 bases between. The CDR3 nucleotides are TGTGCCAGCCTGGGGGCACCGAACACCGGGGAGCTGTTTTTT. Its protein is CASLGAPNTGELFF.

In its sample, this clone was seen once. The rearrangement joins TRBV5-4 to TRBJ2-5; perhaps D is TRBD1 or TRBD2 (5 bases each). The closer fit of TRBJ2-7 to the DNA end suggests the J call may be wrong. The CDR3 is 15 amino acids. Germline V gene lookup returns CDR1 SGHNT and CDR2 YYREEE (reference sequence). CDR3 loop: CASSLGRDASYEQYF. Written as DNA, the CDR3 is TGTGCCAGCAGCTTGGGACGGGACGCCTCCTACGAGCAGTACTTC.

The chain is built from TRBV18 and TRBJ1-3, with D possibly being TRBD1 (5 bases). The CDR3 is made up of 16 amino acids. V lost 2 bases to trimming and J lost 8 bases, with 19 bases between them. CDR1 is KGHSH and CDR2 is LQKENI in the germline V gene. Here the CDR3 reads CASSPAGQGPGDTIYF. CDR3 sequence (DNA): TGTGCCAGCTCACCAGCCGGACAAGGGCCCGGAGACACCATATATTTT.

The chain recombines TRBV27 with TRBJ2-1; 9 nucleotides align to TRBD1. Germline CDR1 and CDR2: MNHEY and SMNVEV (reference sequence). The junction had 5 bases not matched to a gene; V was cut back by 6 bases and J by 5 bases. This CDR3 has 14 residues. CDR3 sequence reads: CASRLGTGNNEQFF. The CDR3 nucleotides are TGTGCCAGCAGATTAGGGACAGGGAACAATGAGCAGTTCTTC.

Comment on this clone: Additional DNA sequences in this sample encode the identical CDR3. The CDR3 sequence: CSVAGTYGYTF. Here the CDR3 DNA reads TGCAGCGTTGCCGGAACTTATGGCTACACCTTC. This chain connects TRBV29-1 to TRBJ1-2; D unresolved. Germline lookup yields CDR1 SQVTM and CDR2 ANQGSEA. V was shortened by 4 bases and J by 5 bases, with 8 bases between the two germline ends. This CDR3 comprises 11 residues. Based on the CDR3 plus reference TRBV29-1 and TRBJ1-2, the full variable domain is SAVISQKPSRDICQRGTSLTIQCQVDSQVTMMFWYRQQPGQSLTLIATANQGSEATYESGFVIDKFPISRPNLTFSTLTVSNMSPEDSSIYLCSVAGTYGYTFGSGTRLTVV.

V is TRBV29-1 and J is TRBJ1-1, with D possibly matching TRBD1 (5 bases). The CDR3 consists of 13 residues. Germline CDR1 reads SQVTM; CDR2 reads ANQGSEA. Trimming cost V 4 bases and J 11 bases, with 20 bases left between them. The CDR3 region has the DNA TGCAGCGTTGCTTTCCCCCTAAGGGACTTGGCTTTCTTT. It specifies CSVAFPLRDLAFF. The full variable domain, in which reference TRBV29-1 and TRBJ1-1 provide the parts outside the CDR3, is SAVISQKPSRDICQRGTSLTIQCQVDSQVTMMFWYRQQPGQSLTLIATANQGSEATYESGFVIDKFPISRPNLTFSTLTVSNMSPEDSSIYLCSVAFPLRDLAFFGQGTRLTVV.

The chain couples TRBV19 to TRBJ2-3, with D tentatively TRBD2 (6 bases). There are 15 residues in the CDR3. Trimming removed 3 bases at V and 0 bases at J, with 10 bases between. CDR1 is LNHDA, CDR2 SQIVND, per germline (reference sequence). The CDR3 DNA sequence: TGTGCCAGTAGTATCCCAGCGGGCAGCACAGATACGCAGTATTTT. It is translated as CASSIPAGSTDTQYF.

About this clone: Other DNA sequences from this sample encode an identical CDR3 as well. The V call is TRBV5-1, the J call TRBJ2-1; 16 bases match TRBD2. J was trimmed by 0 bases and V by 3 bases; bases with no gene match: 6. Germline CDR1 reads SGHRS; CDR2 reads YFSETQ. This CDR3 is built from 19 residues. As DNA, the CDR3 is TGCGCCAGCAGCTCGCCGGGACTAGCGGGAGGGAGCTCCTACAATGAGCAGTTCTTC. It specifies CASSSPGLAGGSSYNEQFF.

This clone was picked up one time. The V and J genes are TRBV7-2 and TRBJ2-5; the D is unclear. V was trimmed by 4 bases and J by 5 bases, leaving 11 bases between them. The germline V gene has CDR1 SGHTA and CDR2 FQGNSA. This CDR3 region has 13 residues. The CDR3 loop is CASSSGISETQYF. The CDR3 bases are TGTGCCAGCAGCTCTGGAATCTCGGAGACCCAGTACTTC.

This rearrangement joins TRBV5-1 to TRBJ2-3; D might be TRBD2 (5 bases). The CDR3 runs 13 residues. Germline V CDR1 and CDR2: SGHRS, YFSETQ. Trimming removed 2 bases from V and 4 bases from J, with 8 bases in between. The CDR3 spells CASSFPDSDTQYF. The CDR3, as DNA: TGCGCCAGCAGCTTCCCGGACTCAGATACGCAGTATTTT.

The chain combines TRBV5-6 with TRBJ2-2, with D possibly TRBD2 on 6 matching bases. V shed 4 bases and J shed 3 bases, with 13 bases lying between them. Germline-derived CDR1 and CDR2 are SGHDT and YYEEEE. CDR3 length: 15 amino acids. In DNA, the CDR3 is TGTGCCAGCAGCGCAACGGGAGTATACACCGGGGAGCTGTTTTTT. Its translation: CASSATGVYTGELFF.

V and J are TRBV4-2 and TRBJ1-4, with no clear D. The CDR3 has 13 residues. The germline V and J ends were trimmed by 0 bases and 10 bases, with 9 bases remaining between them. Germline V gives CDR1 LGHNA, CDR2 YNFKEQ. The CDR3 DNA is TGTGCCAGCAGCCAAGATCCGGGGAGAAAACTGTTTTTT. It translates to CASSQDPGRKLFF.

This chain joins TRBV11-2 and TRBJ2-7, with TRBD2 matching over 14 bases. CDR3 length: 20 residues. Per germline, CDR1 SGHAT and CDR2 FQNNGV. Trimming took 0 bases from V and 1 from J; bases not matched to a gene: 11. In DNA form, the CDR3 reads TGTGCCAGCAGCTTAGACGGGACACCGGGACTAGCGGGAGCGTCCTACGAGCAGTACTTC. Amino acid sequence: CASSLDGTPGLAGASYEQYF.

The chain recombines TRBV6-5 with TRBJ1-3; no clear D. Per the germline V gene, CDR1 is MNHEY and CDR2 is SVGAGI. The germline V and J ends were trimmed by 4 bases and 0 bases, with 13 bases remaining between them. This CDR3 region has 16 residues. CDR3 sequence: CASSSSGTNSGNTIYF. The CDR3 bases are TGTGCCAGCAGTTCCTCGGGCACGAACTCTGGAAACACCATATATTTT.

V and J are TRBV15 and TRBJ1-2, with D uncertain. V was cut by 0 bases and J by 3 bases, with 2 bases left in between. There are 12 residues in the CDR3. The germline V gene encodes CDR1 LNHNV and CDR2 YYDKDF (reference sequence). The CDR3 DNA is TGTGCCACCAGCAGAGAGTACTATGGCTACACCTTC. Translating it yields CATSREYYGYTF.